This T cell receptor (beta chain) was retrieved from a study of OX40 agonist ivuxolimab in advanced cancers. Findings and caveats of the study: Compared with others, partial responders at 0.1-3.0 mg/kg displayed clonal expansion among the lowest.

Trimming left V 2 bases short and J 4 bases short, with 12 bases between. Germline CDR1 is SGHTA and CDR2 is FQGNSA. The CDR3 runs to 15 residues. This clone was seen only once. Its antigen is unknown. In the same sample, other DNA sequences code for this CDR3. TCRdb's table, derived via immunoSEQ multiplex PCR, lists solely in-frame clones and lacks some. The sample gives about 46,000 clones, about 89% of which show up once; over 9.5% is in the top ten. Material: CD4+ or CD8+ T cells sorted from blood, obtained in a trial of the OX40 agonist ivuxolimab. This TCR was recovered from an adult with an advanced solid tumor such as melanoma, head and neck, liver or kidney cancer. The V gene is TRBV7-2, the J gene TRBJ2-1; D may be TRBD2 (5 bases). The CDR3 DNA sequence: TGTGCCAGCAGCTTAACGAGCGGACCGTACAATGAGCAGTTCTTC. The encoded protein is CASSLTSGPYNEQFF. The complete variable domain, with remaining parts taken from reference TRBV7-2 and TRBJ2-1, reads GAGVSQSPSNKVTEKGKDVELRCDPISGHTALYWYRQSLGQGLEFLIYFQGNSAPDKSGLPSDRFSAERTGGSVSTLTIQRTQQEDSAVYLCASSLTSGPYNEQFFGPGTRLTVL.